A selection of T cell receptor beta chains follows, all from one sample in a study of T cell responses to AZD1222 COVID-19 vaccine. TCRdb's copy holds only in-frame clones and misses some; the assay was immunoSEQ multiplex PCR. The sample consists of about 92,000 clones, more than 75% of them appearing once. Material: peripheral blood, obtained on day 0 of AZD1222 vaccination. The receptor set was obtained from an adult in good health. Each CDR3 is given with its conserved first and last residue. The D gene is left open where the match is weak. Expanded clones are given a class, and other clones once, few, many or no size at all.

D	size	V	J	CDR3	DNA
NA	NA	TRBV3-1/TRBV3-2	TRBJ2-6	CASSQRQGGTRTGANVLTF	TGTGCCAGCAGCCAGCGTCAGGGAGGTACCCGAACTGGGGCCAACGTCCTGACTTTC
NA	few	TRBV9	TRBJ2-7	CASSSLTGPSYEQYF	TGTGCCAGCAGCTCCCTTACGGGACCCTCCTACGAGCAGTACTTC
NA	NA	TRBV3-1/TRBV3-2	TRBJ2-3	CASSQDPPTGTDTQYF	TGTGCCAGCAGCCAAGATCCCCCTACTGGCACAGATACGCAGTATTTT
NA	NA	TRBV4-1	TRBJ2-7	CASSQAPGRAYEQYF	TGCGCCAGCAGCCAAGCCCCGGGGAGAGCCTACGAGCAGTACTTC
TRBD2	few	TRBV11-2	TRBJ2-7	CASSLVAGGGSYEQYF	TGTGCCAGCAGCTTAGTAGCGGGGGGTGGGTCCTACGAGCAGTACTTC
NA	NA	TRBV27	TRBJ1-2	CASSSVGGYGYTF	TGTGCCAGCAGTTCAGTGGGAGGCTATGGCTACACCTTC
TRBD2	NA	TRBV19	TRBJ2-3	CAAGLAGAPSTDTQYF	TGTGCCGCTGGACTAGCGGGGGCGCCTAGCACAGATACGCAGTATTTT
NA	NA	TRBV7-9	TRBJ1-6	CASSLGPGRAVSPLHF	TGTGCCAGCAGCTTAGGGCCGGGCAGGGCGGTTTCACCCCTCCACTTT
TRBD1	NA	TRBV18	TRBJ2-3	CASSPIDRGTPSSTDTQYF	TGTGCCAGCTCACCGATTGACAGGGGAACCCCCTCTAGCACAGATACGCAGTATTTT
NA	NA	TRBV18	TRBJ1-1	CASSTGWGNTEAFF	TGTGCCAGCTCAACCGGTTGGGGGAACACTGAAGCTTTCTTT
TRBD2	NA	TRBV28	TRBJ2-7	CASRTSGRAYEQYF	TGTGCCAGCAGAACTAGCGGGAGGGCCTACGAGCAGTACTTC
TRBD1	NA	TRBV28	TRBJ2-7	CASSLTGGFYEQYF	TGTGCCAGCAGTTTGACAGGGGGCTTTTACGAGCAGTACTTC
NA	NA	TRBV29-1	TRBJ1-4	CSVIQQAPHEKLFF	TGCAGCGTTATTCAGCAGGCACCTCATGAAAAACTGTTTTTT
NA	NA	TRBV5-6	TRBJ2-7	CASSFGDKQYF	TGTGCCAGCAGCTTTGGGGATAAGCAGTACTTC
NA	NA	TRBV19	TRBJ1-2	CASRGGNYGYTF	TGTGCCAGTCGAGGGGGTAACTATGGCTACACCTTC
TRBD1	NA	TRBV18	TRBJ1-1	CASSPDQGARTEAFF	TGTGCCAGCTCACCAGATCAGGGGGCGCGAACTGAAGCTTTCTTT
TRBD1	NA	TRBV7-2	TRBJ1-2	CASSFVGGGSYGYTF	TGTGCCAGCAGCTTCGTGGGAGGGGGCAGCTATGGCTACACCTTC
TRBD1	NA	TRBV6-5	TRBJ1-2	CASSGQGAGGYTF	TGTGCCAGCAGCGGACAGGGGGCGGGCGGCTACACCTTC
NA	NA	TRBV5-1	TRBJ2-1	CASSFGTASIDEQFF	TGCGCCAGCAGCTTCGGGACGGCTAGCATAGATGAGCAGTTCTTC
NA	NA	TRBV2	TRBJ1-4	CATKTDRNNEKLFF	TGTGCCACAAAGACAGACAGGAATAACGAAAAACTGTTTTTT